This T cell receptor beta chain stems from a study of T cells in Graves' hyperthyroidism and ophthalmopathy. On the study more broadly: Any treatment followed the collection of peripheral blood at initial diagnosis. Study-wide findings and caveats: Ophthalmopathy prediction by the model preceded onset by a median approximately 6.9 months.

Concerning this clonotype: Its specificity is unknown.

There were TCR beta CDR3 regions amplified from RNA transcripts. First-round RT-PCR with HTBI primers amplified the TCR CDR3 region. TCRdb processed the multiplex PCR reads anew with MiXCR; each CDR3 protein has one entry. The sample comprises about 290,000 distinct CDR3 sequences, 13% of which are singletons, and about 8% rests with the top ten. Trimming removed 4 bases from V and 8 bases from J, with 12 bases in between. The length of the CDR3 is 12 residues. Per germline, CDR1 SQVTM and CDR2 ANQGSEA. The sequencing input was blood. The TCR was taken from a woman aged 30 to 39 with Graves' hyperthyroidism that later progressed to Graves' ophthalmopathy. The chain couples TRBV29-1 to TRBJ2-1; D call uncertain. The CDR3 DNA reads TGCAGCGTTGTCCGGACCGAAGATGAGCAGTTCTTC. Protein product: CSVVRTEDEQFF.